A single sample gave rise to the 17 T cell receptor beta chains below, sequenced in a study of cytomegalovirus exposure and HLA in healthy donors. PCR used 60 Vbeta primers and 13 Jbeta primers. The data were produced by immunoSEQ multiplex PCR, yet TCRdb's version contains in-frame clones alone and is incomplete. The sample includes 100,000 or so clones, roughly three quarters seen only once; the top ten take 4.1%. What was sequenced was PBMCs. These receptors were collected from a man aged 40-55 years in good health and CMV-seronegative.

The V and J genes are TRBV6-6 and TRBJ2-6; D may be TRBD2 (5 bases). The V end lost 1 base, the J end lost 4 bases, and 11 bases lay between the germline ends. This CDR3 is 16 amino acids long. From germline, CDR1 is MNHNY and CDR2 SVGAGI (reference sequence). The CDR3: CASSYYGVEGANVLTF. Here the CDR3 DNA reads TGTGCCAGCAGTTACTACGGGGTGGAAGGGGCCAACGTCCTGACTTTC.

This CDR3 reads CASSALGANNQPQHF. The CDR3 nucleotides read TGTGCCAGCAGCGCGCTCGGAGCCAACAATCAGCCCCAGCATTTT. The chain carries TRBV9 and TRBJ1-5; D is undetermined. The CDR3 extends over 15 amino acids. The ends were cut back, 3 bases at V and 3 bases at J, with 13 bases in the middle. Germline values: CDR1 SGDLS, CDR2 YYNGEE.

V gene TRBV29-1 combines with J gene TRBJ2-2, with TRBD1 matching 8 bases. This CDR3 has 15 residues. Germline CDR1 is SQVTM and CDR2 is ANQGSEA. The V gene end was trimmed by 6 bases and the J gene end by 0 bases; junction bases not matched to a gene: 6. This chain's CDR3 is CSVAGQGANTGELFF. CDR3 sequence (DNA): TGCAGCGTAGCAGGACAGGGAGCGAACACCGGGGAGCTGTTTTTT.

The CDR3 sequence is CASSYGQWPNYGYTF. The CDR3 DNA reads as TGTGCCAGCAGTTACGGACAGTGGCCTAACTATGGCTACACCTTC. The chain is built from TRBV27 and TRBJ1-2; D might be TRBD1 (6 bases). CDR1 and CDR2 (germline): MNHEY, SMNVEV (reference sequence). V was shortened by 4 bases and J by 0 bases, with 12 bases between the two germline ends. The CDR3 covers 15 residues.

V is TRBV6-5 and J is TRBJ2-7; TRBD1 agrees at 10 bases. Germline V gene lookup returns CDR1 MNHEY and CDR2 SVGAGI. This CDR3 spans 14 amino acids. Losses at the gene ends were 4 bases for V and 5 bases for J; bases not matched to a gene: 5. The chain's CDR3 is CASSSRDRGDEQYV. CDR3 sequence (DNA): TGTGCCAGCAGTTCCCGGGACAGGGGTGACGAGCAGTACGTC.

The chain employs TRBV6-6 and TRBJ2-1; 9 nucleotides align to TRBD1. Germline V gene sequence: CDR1 MNHNY, CDR2 SVGAGI (reference sequence). The CDR3 loop spans 14 amino acids. V was pared by 0 bases and J by 6 bases, with 0 bases of the junction left unmatched. This CDR3 is CASSYSTGGNEQFF. In DNA, the CDR3 is TGTGCCAGCAGTTACTCGACAGGGGGCAATGAGCAGTTCTTC.

Only a few counts were recorded for this clone. The V and J genes are TRBV19 and TRBJ1-5, with TRBD1 matching 7 bases. The germline CDR1 and CDR2 sequences are LNHDA and SQIVND (reference sequence). The CDR3 is 14 residues long. V shed 3 bases, J shed 1 base, and the junction held 0 bases outside the gene matches. The CDR3 nucleotides are TGTGCCAGTAGTATGGGACAGAGCAATCAGCCCCAGCATTTT. This sequence encodes CASSMGQSNQPQHF.

This clone was detected only a few times. J is TRBJ2-2 and V is TRBV5-1; 11 positions match TRBD2. Germline V CDR1 and CDR2: SGHRS, YFSETQ. The CDR3 runs to 17 residues. The V segment lost 1 base and the J segment 5 bases; nucleotides outside the gene matches: 7. The CDR3 DNA sequence: TGCGCCAGCAGCTTGTTGTCTAGCGGGGGGTCTACCGGGGAGCTGTTTTTT. This gives the protein CASSLLSSGGSTGELFF.

This chain connects TRBV2 to TRBJ2-7; D unclear. V lost 3 bases and J lost 3, with 9 bases in between. Germline loops: CDR1 SNHLY, CDR2 FYNNEI. This CDR3 contains 13 residues. The chain's CDR3 is CASSDAVGYEQYF. In nucleotides, the CDR3 is TGTGCCAGCAGTGACGCCGTCGGCTACGAGCAGTACTTC. Using reference TRBV2 and TRBJ2-7 for the parts outside the CDR3, the full variable domain is EPEVTQTPSHQVTQMGQEVILRCVPISNHLYFYWYRQILGQKVEFLVSFYNNEISEKSEIFDDQFSVERPDGSNFTLKIRSTKLEDSAMYFCASSDAVGYEQYFGPGTRLTVT.

By share, this clone counts as medium-sized. The chain has TRBV7-2 and TRBJ2-2, with D possibly TRBD2 on 6 matching bases. The CDR3 length is 14 residues. Trimming shortened V by 4 bases and J by 3 bases, and 9 bases separated the two germline ends. From germline, CDR1 is SGHTA and CDR2 FQGNSA. As DNA, the CDR3 is TGTGCCAGCAGCTGGGGGGACGACACCGGGGAGCTGTTTTTT. As protein: CASSWGDDTGELFF. Supplemented by reference TRBV7-2 and TRBJ2-2, the full variable domain reads GAGVSQSPSNKVTEKGKDVELRCDPISGHTALYWYRQSLGQGLEFLIYFQGNSAPDKSGLPSDRFSAERTGGSVSTLTIQRTQQEDSAVYLCASSWGDDTGELFFGEGSRLTVL.

With regard to this clone: A junction boundary mismatches the germline segment, possibly from a read error. The V gene is TRBV7-9, the J gene TRBJ1-1, with no clear D. Germline V gene data show CDR1 as SEHNR and CDR2 as FQNEAQ (reference sequence). This CDR3 comprises 13 residues. This CDR3 is CSSSLDQVTEAFF. The CDR3 DNA is TGTTCCAGCAGCTTAGATCAGGTGACTGAAGCTTTCTTT. The variable domain in full, with the rest retrieved from reference TRBV7-9 and TRBJ1-1, is DTGVSQNPRHKITKRGQNVTFRCDPISEHNRLYWYRQTLGQGPEFLTYFQNEAQLEKSRLLSDRFSAERPKGSFSTLEIQRTEQGDSAMYLCSSSLDQVTEAFFGQGTRLTVV.

The chain recombines TRBV11-2 with TRBJ2-7; 9 bases fit TRBD1. Germline lookup yields CDR1 SGHAT and CDR2 FQNNGV. The ends lost 5 bases at V and 2 bases at J; junction bases unmatched: 4. This CDR3 region has 14 residues. The CDR3 here is CASSRDRGAYEQYF. The CDR3 DNA reads TGTGCCAGCAGCCGCGACAGGGGGGCCTACGAGCAGTACTTC.

The CDR3, as DNA: TGTGCCAGCAGACTGGGACAGGTCAGGGATCAGCCCCAGCATTTT. It is translated as CASRLGQVRDQPQHF. V usage is TRBV6-6 and J usage is TRBJ1-5, with TRBD1 matching 8 bases. V shed 6 bases, J shed 5 bases, and the junction held 9 bases outside the gene matches. The CDR3 loop spans 15 amino acids. Germline V lookup: CDR1 MNHNY, CDR2 SVGAGI (reference sequence).

This clone was seen a few times. The rearrangement joins TRBV6-5 to TRBJ2-7; 7 bases match TRBD2. This CDR3 is 15 amino acids long. V shed 6 bases, J shed 2 bases, and the junction held 10 bases outside the gene matches. Germline V gives CDR1 MNHEY, CDR2 SVGAGI. The CDR3 bases are TGTGCCAGCAGCTCCGCCGGACTAGTCGCCTACGAGCAGTACTTC. It codes for CASSSAGLVAYEQYF.

This clone has only a few counts. This rearrangement joins TRBV7-2 to TRBJ2-3; TRBD2 aligns across 8 bases. This CDR3 comprises 18 residues. V shed 1 base, J shed 2 bases, and the junction held 11 bases outside the gene matches. Germline V gene data show CDR1 as SGHTA and CDR2 as FQGNSA. The CDR3 sequence is CASSLDRVGRGDTDTQYF. CDR3 nucleotides: TGTGCCAGCAGCTTAGATCGGGTGGGGCGGGGGGACACAGATACGCAGTATTTT.

The rearrangement links TRBV11-3 to TRBJ1-2; a weak D match, TRBD1 (6 bases). The V end was cut by 10 bases, the J end by 5 bases, with 17 bases between. In germline, CDR1 is SGHNT, CDR2 YENEEA. The CDR3 loop spans 13 amino acids. The DNA for the CDR3 is TGTGCCACACGCGACAGGAGACTATATGGCTACACCTTC. Its protein product is CATRDRRLYGYTF.

The CDR3 here is CASSLAPGRRNQPQHF. The CDR3, as DNA: TGTGCCAGCAGCTTAGCGCCAGGGAGGCGCAATCAGCCCCAGCATTTT. This sequence joins TRBV7-6 and TRBJ1-5; D perhaps matches TRBD1 (5 bases). V lost 0 bases and J lost 2, with 11 bases in between. The length of the CDR3 is 16 residues. Germline assignment: CDR1 SGHVS and CDR2 FNYEAQ.